This T cell receptor (beta chain) originates from a study of response to subunit inactivated influenza vaccine. This CDR3 is built from 17 residues. Germline CDR1 is MNHEY and CDR2 is SVGEGT. V was trimmed by 5 bases and J by 8 bases, leaving 25 bases between them. General study points: There was a suggestion from the authors that each seasonal influenza vaccination recruits few new T cells.

A note on this clonotype: Its antigen is undetermined.

TCRdb recomputed calls from the RT-PCR reads with MiXCR, one row per CDR3 protein. The sample consists of 800,000 or so distinct CDR3 sequences, about 20% of them appearing once. This clonotype originated in a man aged 50-60 years who received an inactivated influenza vaccine. This chain connects TRBV6-2 or TRBV6-3 to TRBJ2-1; tentatively, D is TRBD2 (7 bases). The specimen was PBMCs from blood, collected 5 days after vaccination. CDR3 DNA sequence: TGTGCCAGCAGTCTACTCCTAGGGGGAGGGACCTCAGATGAGCAGTTCTTC. Amino acids: CASSLLLGGGTSDEQFF.